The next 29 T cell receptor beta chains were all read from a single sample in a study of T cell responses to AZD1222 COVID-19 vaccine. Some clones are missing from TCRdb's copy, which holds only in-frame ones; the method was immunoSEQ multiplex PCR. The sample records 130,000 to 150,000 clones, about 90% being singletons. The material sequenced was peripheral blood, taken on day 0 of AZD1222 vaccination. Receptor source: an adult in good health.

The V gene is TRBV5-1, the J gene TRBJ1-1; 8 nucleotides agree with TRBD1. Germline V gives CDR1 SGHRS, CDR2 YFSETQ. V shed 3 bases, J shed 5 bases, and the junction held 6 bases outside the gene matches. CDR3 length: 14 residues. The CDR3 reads CASSSGQGRTEAFF. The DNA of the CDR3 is TGCGCCAGCAGCTCCGGACAGGGAAGGACTGAAGCTTTCTTT.

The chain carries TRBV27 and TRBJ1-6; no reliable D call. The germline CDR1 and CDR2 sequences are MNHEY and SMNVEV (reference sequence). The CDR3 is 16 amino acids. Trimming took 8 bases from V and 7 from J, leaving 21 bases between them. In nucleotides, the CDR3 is TGTGCCAGCGGTGCGAGAAACGGGCTTTTAAATTCACCCCTCCACTTT. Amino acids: CASGARNGLLNSPLHF.

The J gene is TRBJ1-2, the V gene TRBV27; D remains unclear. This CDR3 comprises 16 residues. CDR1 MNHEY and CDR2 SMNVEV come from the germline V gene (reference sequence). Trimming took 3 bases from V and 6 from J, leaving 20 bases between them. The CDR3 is CASSFEGWRGFDGYTF. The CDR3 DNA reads TGTGCCAGCAGTTTCGAGGGATGGCGTGGTTTCGATGGCTACACCTTC.

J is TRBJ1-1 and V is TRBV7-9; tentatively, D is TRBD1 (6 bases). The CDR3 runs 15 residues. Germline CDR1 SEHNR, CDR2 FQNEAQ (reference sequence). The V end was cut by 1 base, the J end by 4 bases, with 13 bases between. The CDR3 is CASSLVQGAFTEAFF. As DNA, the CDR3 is TGTGCCAGCAGCTTAGTACAGGGTGCGTTCACTGAAGCTTTCTTT.

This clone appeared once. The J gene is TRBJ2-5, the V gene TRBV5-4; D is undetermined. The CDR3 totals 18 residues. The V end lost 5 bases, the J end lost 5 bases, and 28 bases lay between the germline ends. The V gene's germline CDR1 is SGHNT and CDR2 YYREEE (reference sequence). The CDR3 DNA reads TGTGCCAGCAGACTTGGTAGCCTTCCTCAAGGGCAGGCGGAGACCCAGTACTTC. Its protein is CASRLGSLPQGQAETQYF.

DNA of the CDR3: TGTGCCAGCACCTCGACTAGCGAAAACAATGAGCAGTTCTTC. It translates to CASTSTSENNEQFF. The V and J genes are TRBV9 and TRBJ2-1, with 8 positions matching TRBD2. Germline values: CDR1 SGDLS, CDR2 YYNGEE. The CDR3 has 14 residues. Losses at the gene ends were 6 bases for V and 5 bases for J; bases not matched to a gene: 7. The full variable domain, rest sourced from reference TRBV9 and TRBJ2-1, is DSGVTQTPKHLITATGQRVTLRCSPRSGDLSVYWYQQSLDQGLQFLIQYYNGEERAKGNILERFSAQQFPDLHSELNLSSLELGDSALYFCASTSTSENNEQFFGPGTRLTVL.

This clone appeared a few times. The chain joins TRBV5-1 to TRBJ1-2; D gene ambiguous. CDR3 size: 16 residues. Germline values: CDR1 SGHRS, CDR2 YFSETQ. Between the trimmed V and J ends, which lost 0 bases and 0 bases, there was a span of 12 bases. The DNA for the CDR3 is TGCGCCAGCAGCTTGGGGCACAACCAAGCTAACTATGGCTACACCTTC. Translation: CASSLGHNQANYGYTF.

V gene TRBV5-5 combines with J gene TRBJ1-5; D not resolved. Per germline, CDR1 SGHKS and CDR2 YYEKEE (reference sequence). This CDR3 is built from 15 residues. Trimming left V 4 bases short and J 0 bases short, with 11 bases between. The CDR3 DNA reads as TGTGCCAGCAGCACTTACGGGGATAGCAATCAGCCCCAGCATTTT. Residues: CASSTYGDSNQPQHF. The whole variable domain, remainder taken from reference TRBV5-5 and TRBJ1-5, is DAGVTQSPTHLIKTRGQQVTLRCSPISGHKSVSWYQQVLGQGPQFIFQYYEKEERGRGNFPDRFSARQFPNYSSELNVNALLLGDSALYLCASSTYGDSNQPQHFGDGTRLSIL.

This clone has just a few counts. The DNA for the CDR3 is TGTGCCAGCAGCTTAGGCGAATCAAAAATCCAGCCCCAGCATTTT. It translates to CASSLGESKIQPQHF. The V call is TRBV11-3, the J call TRBJ1-5; D uncertain. Germline CDR1 SGHNT, CDR2 YENEEA. V lost 1 base to trimming and J lost 7 bases, with 14 bases between them. CDR3 length: 15 residues. The full variable domain, with the rest looked up from reference TRBV11-3 and TRBJ1-5, is EAGVVQSPRYKIIEKKQPVAFWCNPISGHNTLYWYLQNLGQGPELLIRYENEEAVDDSQLPKDRFSAERLKGVDSTLKIQPAELGDSAVYLCASSLGESKIQPQHFGDGTRLSIL.

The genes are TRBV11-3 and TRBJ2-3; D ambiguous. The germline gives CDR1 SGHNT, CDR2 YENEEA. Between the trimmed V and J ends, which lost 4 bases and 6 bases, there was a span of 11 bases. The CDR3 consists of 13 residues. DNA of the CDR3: TGTGCCAGCAGCTCTCCCACCCGGGATACGCAGTATTTT. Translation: CASSSPTRDTQYF.

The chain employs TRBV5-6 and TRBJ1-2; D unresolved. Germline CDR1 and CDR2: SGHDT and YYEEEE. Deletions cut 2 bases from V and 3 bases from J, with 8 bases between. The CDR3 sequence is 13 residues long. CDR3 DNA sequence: TGTGCCAGCAGCTTACGGGCCGACTATGGCTACACCTTC. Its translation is CASSLRADYGYTF.

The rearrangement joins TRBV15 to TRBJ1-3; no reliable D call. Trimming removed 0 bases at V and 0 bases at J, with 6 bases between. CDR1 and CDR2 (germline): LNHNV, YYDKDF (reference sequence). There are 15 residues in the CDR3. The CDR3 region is CATSRELGSGNTIYF. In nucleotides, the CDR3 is TGTGCCACCAGCAGAGAATTAGGCTCTGGAAACACCATATATTTT.

The CDR3 loop reads CASSLVGGRVSEAFF. CDR3 nucleotide sequence: TGTGCCAGCAGCTTAGTTGGAGGGAGGGTATCTGAAGCTTTCTTT. The chain is built from TRBV11-2 and TRBJ1-1; D ambiguous. The germline gives CDR1 SGHAT, CDR2 FQNNGV. The CDR3 extends over 15 amino acids. V shed 1 base and J shed 6 bases, with 15 bases lying between them. The variable domain in full, completed from reference TRBV11-2 and TRBJ1-1, reads EAGVAQSPRYKIIEKRQSVAFWCNPISGHATLYWYQQILGQGPKLLIQFQNNGVVDDSQLPKDRFSAERLKGVDSTLKIQPAKLEDSAVYLCASSLVGGRVSEAFFGQGTRLTVV.

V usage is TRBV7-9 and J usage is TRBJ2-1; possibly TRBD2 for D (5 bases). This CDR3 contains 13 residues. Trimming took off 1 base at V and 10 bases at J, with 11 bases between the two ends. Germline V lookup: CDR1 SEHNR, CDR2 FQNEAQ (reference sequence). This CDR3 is CASSLVGVREQFF. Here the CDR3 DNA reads TGTGCCAGCAGCTTAGTCGGGGTAAGAGAGCAGTTCTTC.

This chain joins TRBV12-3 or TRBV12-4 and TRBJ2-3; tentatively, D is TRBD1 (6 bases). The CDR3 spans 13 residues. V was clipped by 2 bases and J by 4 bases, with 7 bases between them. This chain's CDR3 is CASSLTGPDTQYF. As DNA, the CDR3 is TGTGCCAGCAGTTTAACAGGGCCAGATACGCAGTATTTT.

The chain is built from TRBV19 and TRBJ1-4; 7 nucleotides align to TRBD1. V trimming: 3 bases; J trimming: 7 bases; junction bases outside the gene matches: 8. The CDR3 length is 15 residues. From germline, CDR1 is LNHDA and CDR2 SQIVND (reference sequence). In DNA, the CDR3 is TGTGCCAGTAGTATCGTCCAGGGGGAGGGTGAAAAACTGTTTTTT. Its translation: CASSIVQGEGEKLFF. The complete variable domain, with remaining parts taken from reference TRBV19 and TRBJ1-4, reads DGGITQSPKYLFRKEGQNVTLSCEQNLNHDAMYWYRQDPGQGLRLIYYSQIVNDFQKGDIAEGYSVSREKKESFPLTVTSAQKNPTAFYLCASSIVQGEGEKLFFGSGTQLSVL.

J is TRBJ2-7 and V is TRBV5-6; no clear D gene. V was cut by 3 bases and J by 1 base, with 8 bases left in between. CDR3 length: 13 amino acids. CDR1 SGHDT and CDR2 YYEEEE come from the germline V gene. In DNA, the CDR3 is TGTGCCAGCAGCTCCGGTGGGTCCTACGAGCAGTACTTC. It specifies CASSSGGSYEQYF.

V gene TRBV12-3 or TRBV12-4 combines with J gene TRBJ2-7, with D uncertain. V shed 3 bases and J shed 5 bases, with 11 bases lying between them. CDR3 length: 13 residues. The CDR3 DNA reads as TGTGCCAGCAGTTTCGAGAGAGGCGACGAGCAGTACTTC. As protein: CASSFERGDEQYF.

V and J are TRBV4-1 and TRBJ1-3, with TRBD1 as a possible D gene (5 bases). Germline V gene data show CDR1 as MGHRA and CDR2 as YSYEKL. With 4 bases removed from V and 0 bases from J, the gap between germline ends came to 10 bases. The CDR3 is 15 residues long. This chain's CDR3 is CASSLGRGSGNTIYF. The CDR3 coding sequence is TGCGCCAGCAGCCTCGGGAGGGGCTCTGGAAACACCATATATTTT.

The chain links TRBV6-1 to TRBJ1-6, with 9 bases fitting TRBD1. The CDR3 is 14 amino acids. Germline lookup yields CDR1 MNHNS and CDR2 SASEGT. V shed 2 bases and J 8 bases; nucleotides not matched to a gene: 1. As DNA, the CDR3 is TGTGCCAGCAGTGAAAGGACAGGGGATTCACCCCTCCACTTT. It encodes CASSERTGDSPLHF.

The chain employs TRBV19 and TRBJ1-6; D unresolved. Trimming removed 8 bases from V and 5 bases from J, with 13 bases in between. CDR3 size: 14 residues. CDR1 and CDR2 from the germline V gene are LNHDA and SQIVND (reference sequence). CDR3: CASAPKPDNSPLHF. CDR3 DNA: TGTGCCAGTGCCCCCAAGCCCGATAATTCACCCCTCCACTTT.

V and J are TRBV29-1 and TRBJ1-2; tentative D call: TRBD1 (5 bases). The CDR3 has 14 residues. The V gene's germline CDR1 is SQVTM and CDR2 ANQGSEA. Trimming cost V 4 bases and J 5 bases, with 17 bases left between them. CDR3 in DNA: TGCAGCGTTGGACTGGGGCATCCACGATATGGCTACACCTTC. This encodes CSVGLGHPRYGYTF. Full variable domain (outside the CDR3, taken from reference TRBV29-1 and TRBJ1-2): SAVISQKPSRDICQRGTSLTIQCQVDSQVTMMFWYRQQPGQSLTLIATANQGSEATYESGFVIDKFPISRPNLTFSTLTVSNMSPEDSSIYLCSVGLGHPRYGYTFGSGTRLTVV.

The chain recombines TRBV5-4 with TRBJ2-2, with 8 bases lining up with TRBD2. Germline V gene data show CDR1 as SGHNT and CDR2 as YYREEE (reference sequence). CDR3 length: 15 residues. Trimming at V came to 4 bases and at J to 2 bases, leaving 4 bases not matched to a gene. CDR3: CASSPLADNTGELFF. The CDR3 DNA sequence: TGTGCCAGCAGCCCACTAGCGGATAACACCGGGGAGCTGTTTTTT.

CDR3 bases: TGTGCCAGTAGTATTGGAACAGCTGGCTACACCTTC. Translated: CASSIGTAGYTF. This chain joins TRBV19 and TRBJ1-2; no clear D. Looked up from germline, CDR1 is LNHDA and CDR2 is SQIVND (reference sequence). V gave up 3 bases and J gave up 7 bases, with 9 bases separating them. This CDR3 comprises 12 residues.

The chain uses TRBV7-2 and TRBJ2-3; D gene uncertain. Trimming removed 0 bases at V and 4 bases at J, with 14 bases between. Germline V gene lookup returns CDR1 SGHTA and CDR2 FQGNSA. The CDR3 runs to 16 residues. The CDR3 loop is CASSLAGVAGADTQYF. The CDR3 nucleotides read TGTGCCAGCAGCTTAGCTGGGGTGGCCGGAGCAGATACGCAGTATTTT.

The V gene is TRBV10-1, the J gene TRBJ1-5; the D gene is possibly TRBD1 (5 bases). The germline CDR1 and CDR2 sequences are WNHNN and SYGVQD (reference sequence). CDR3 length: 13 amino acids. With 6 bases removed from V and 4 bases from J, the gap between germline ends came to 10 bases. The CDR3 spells CASRGVLNQPQHF. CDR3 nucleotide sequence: TGCGCCAGCAGGGGGGTTTTGAATCAGCCCCAGCATTTT.

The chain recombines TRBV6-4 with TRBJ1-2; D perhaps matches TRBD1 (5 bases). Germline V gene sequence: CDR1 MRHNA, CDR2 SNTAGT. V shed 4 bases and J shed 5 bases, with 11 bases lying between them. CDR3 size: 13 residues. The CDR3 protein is CASSAGAGYGYTF. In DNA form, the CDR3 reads TGTGCCAGCAGTGCTGGGGCAGGGTATGGCTACACCTTC.

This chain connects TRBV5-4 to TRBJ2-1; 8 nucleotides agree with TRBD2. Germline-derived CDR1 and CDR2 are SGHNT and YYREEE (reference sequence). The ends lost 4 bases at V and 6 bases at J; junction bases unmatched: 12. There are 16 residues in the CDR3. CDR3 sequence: CASSPFNQRGRNEQFF. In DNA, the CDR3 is TGTGCCAGCAGCCCCTTCAACCAGCGGGGGCGCAATGAGCAGTTCTTC.

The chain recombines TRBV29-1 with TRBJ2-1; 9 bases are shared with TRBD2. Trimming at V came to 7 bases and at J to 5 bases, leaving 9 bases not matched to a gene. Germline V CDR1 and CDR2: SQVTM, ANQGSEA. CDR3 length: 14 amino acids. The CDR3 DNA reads TGCAGCGCCTACATTAGCGGGAGAAACAATGAGCAGTTCTTC. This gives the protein CSAYISGRNNEQFF.